This T cell receptor (beta chain) was sequenced in a study of Tregs in tolerant kidney transplant recipients. Study results and caveats: Antigen-driven expansion was suggested because donor-specific Tregs expanded more than all Tregs in tolerant patients.

Note on this clone: Antigen specificity is unknown.

Sequenced by immunoSEQ multiplex PCR; TCRdb stores in-frame clones only, minus some. The sample holds approximately 69,000 clones; less than 90% are singletons and the top ten take around 0.4%. Germline CDR1 reads SGHDT; CDR2 reads YYEEEE. The J segment lost 8 bases and the V segment lost 5 bases, leaving 9 bases of the junction unmatched. The CDR3 is made up of 13 amino acids. J is TRBJ1-2 and V is TRBV5-6; 7 positions agree with TRBD1. The source material was CD4+ T cells from blood, sampled before the transplant. The receptor's source is a human donor who received a combined kidney and bone marrow transplant. The DNA of the CDR3 is TGTGCCAGCAGAGGACAGGCCGCTGGGGGCTACACCTTC. Amino acids: CASRGQAAGGYTF.